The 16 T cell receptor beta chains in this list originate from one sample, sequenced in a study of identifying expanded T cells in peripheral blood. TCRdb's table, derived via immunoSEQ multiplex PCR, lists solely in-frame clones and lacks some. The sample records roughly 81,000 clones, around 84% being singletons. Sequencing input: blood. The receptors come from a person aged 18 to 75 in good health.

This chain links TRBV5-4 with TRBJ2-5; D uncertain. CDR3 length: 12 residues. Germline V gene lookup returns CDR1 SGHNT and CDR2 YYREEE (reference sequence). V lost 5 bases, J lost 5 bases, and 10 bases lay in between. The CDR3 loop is CASSKELETQYF. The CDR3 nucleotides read TGTGCCAGCAGTAAGGAATTGGAGACCCAGTACTTC.

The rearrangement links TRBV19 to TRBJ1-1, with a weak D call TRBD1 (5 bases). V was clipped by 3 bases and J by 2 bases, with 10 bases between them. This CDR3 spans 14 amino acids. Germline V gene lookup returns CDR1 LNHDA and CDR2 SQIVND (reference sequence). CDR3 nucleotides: TGTGCCAGTAGTATGACGACAGCTAACACTGAAGCTTTCTTT. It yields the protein CASSMTTANTEAFF. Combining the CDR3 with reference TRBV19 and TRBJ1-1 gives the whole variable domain DGGITQSPKYLFRKEGQNVTLSCEQNLNHDAMYWYRQDPGQGLRLIYYSQIVNDFQKGDIAEGYSVSREKKESFPLTVTSAQKNPTAFYLCASSMTTANTEAFFGQGTRLTVV.

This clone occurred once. This chain's CDR3 is CASSQVPTSGGGTDTQYF. The CDR3, as DNA: TGCGCCAGCAGCCAAGTGCCCACTAGCGGGGGGGGGACAGATACGCAGTATTTT. The chain joins TRBV4-1 to TRBJ2-3, with 13 bases lining up with TRBD2. Germline CDR1 is MGHRA and CDR2 is YSYEKL. Trimming removed 1 base from V and 3 bases from J; junction bases left unmatched: 7. The CDR3 sequence is 18 residues long.

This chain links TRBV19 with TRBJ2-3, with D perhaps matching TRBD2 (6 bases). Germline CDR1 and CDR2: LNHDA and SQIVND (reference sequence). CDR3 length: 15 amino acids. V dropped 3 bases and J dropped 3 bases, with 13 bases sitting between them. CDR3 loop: CASSMVPGVTDTQYF. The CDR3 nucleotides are TGTGCCAGTAGTATGGTCCCGGGAGTTACAGATACGCAGTATTTT. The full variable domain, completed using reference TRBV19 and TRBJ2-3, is DGGITQSPKYLFRKEGQNVTLSCEQNLNHDAMYWYRQDPGQGLRLIYYSQIVNDFQKGDIAEGYSVSREKKESFPLTVTSAQKNPTAFYLCASSMVPGVTDTQYFGPGTRLTVL.

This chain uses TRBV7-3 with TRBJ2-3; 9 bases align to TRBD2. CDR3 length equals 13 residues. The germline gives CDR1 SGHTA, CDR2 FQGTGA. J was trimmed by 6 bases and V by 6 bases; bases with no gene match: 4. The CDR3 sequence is CASRPSGMDTQYF. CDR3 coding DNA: TGTGCCAGCAGACCTAGCGGGATGGATACGCAGTATTTT.

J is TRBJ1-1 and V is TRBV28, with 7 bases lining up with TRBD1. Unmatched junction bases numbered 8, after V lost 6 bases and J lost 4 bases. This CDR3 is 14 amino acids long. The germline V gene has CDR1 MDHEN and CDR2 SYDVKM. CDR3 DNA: TGTGCCAGCAGCCACAGGGGCGGGGGCACTGAAGCTTTCTTT. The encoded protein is CASSHRGGGTEAFF.

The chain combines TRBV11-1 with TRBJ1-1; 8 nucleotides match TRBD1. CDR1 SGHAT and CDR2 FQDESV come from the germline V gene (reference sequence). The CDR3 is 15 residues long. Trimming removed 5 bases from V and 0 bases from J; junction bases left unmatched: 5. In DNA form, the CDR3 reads TGTGCCAGCAGCCTCGACAGGGGATTGAACACTGAAGCTTTCTTT. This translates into CASSLDRGLNTEAFF.

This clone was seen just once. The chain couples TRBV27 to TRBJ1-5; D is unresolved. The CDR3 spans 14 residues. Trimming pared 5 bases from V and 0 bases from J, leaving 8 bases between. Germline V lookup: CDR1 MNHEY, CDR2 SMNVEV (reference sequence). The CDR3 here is CASSLTYSNQPQHF. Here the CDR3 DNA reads TGTGCCAGCAGTCTGACCTATAGCAATCAGCCCCAGCATTTT.

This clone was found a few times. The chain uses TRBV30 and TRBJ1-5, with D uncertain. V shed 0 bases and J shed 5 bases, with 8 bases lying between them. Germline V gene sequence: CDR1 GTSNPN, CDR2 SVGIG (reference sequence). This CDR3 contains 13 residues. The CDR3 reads CAWSVTSDQPQHF. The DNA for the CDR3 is TGTGCCTGGAGTGTAACTTCAGATCAGCCCCAGCATTTT.

The DNA for the CDR3 is TGCGCCAGCAGCCGCGGACAGCTCTACAATGAGCAGTTCTTC. It translates to CASSRGQLYNEQFF. J is TRBJ2-1 and V is TRBV4-1, with a tentative D call TRBD1 (6 bases). Germline V gene sequence: CDR1 MGHRA, CDR2 YSYEKL. V was pared by 4 bases and J by 3 bases, with 10 bases between. The CDR3 has 14 residues.

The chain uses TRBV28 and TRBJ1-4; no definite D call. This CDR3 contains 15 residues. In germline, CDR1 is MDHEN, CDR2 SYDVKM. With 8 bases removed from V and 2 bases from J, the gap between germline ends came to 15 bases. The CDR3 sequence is CASHWGSSTNEKLFF. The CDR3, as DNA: TGTGCCAGCCACTGGGGTTCTTCGACTAATGAAAAACTGTTTTTT. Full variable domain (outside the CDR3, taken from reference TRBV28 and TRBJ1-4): DVKVTQSSRYLVKRTGEKVFLECVQDMDHENMFWYRQDPGLGLRLIYFSYDVKMKEKGDIPEGYSVSREKKERFSLILESASTNQTSMYLCASHWGSSTNEKLFFGSGTQLSVL.

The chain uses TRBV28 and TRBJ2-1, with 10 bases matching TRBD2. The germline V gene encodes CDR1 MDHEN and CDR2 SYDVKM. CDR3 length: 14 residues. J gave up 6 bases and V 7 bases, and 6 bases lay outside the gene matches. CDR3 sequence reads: CASTFGLAVNEQFF. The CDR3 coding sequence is TGTGCCAGCACCTTCGGACTAGCGGTCAATGAGCAGTTCTTC.

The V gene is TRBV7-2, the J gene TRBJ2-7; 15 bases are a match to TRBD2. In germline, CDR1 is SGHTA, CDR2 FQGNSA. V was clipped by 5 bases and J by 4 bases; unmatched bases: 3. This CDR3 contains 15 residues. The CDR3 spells CASSRGLAGGYEQYF. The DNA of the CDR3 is TGTGCCAGCAGCCGGGGACTAGCGGGAGGTTACGAGCAGTACTTC.

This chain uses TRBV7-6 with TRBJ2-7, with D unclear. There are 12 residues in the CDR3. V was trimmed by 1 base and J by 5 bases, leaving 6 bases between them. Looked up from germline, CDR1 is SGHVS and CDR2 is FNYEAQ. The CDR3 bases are TGTGCCAGCAGCTTAGGAAGTAACGAGCAGTACTTC. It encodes CASSLGSNEQYF.

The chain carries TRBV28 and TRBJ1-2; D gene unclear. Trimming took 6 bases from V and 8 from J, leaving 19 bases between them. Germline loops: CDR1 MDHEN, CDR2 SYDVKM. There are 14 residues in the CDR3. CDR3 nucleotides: TGTGCCAGCAGGGCCCATTGGTGGATGCACGGCTACACCTTC. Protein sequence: CASRAHWWMHGYTF.

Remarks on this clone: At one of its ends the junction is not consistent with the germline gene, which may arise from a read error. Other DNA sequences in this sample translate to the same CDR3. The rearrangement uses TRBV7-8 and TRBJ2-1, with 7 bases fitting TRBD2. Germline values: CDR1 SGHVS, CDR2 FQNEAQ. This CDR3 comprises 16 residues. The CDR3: CASSLEAGEPYNEQFF. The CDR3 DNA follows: TGTGCCAGCAGCTTAGAGGCGGGAGAGCCCTACAATGAGCAATTCTTC.